This T cell receptor (beta chain) was documented in a study of CD8+ T cells in alopecia areata. In the study overall: Treated patients were dosed with oral tofacitinib, taking 5 to 10 mg twice daily. Scoring of treated patients' severity used the percentage of affected scalp area.

CDR1 is GTSNPN and CDR2 is SVGIG in the germline V gene (reference sequence). V lost 3 bases, J lost 3 bases, and 10 bases stayed unmatched. This CDR3 is built from 15 residues. Notes on this clone: What it binds is not known.

The treatment is: oral pan-JAK inhibitor, 5-10 mg twice daily. Sampling of alopecia areata patients yielded lesional scalp punch biopsies as well as peripheral blood. The authors extracted RNA and reverse transcribed it into cDNA as the sequencing template. Method: immunoSEQ multiplex PCR; TCRdb's copy keeps in-frame clones and lacks some. In the table there are 90,000 to 150,000 clones, 50% to 75% of which are singletons. Overall study results and limits: Many expanded lesional clones remained in scalp and blood on tofacitinib.

The origin of this receptor is a human donor with alopecia areata. The chain links TRBV30 to TRBJ2-7; 8 bases are a match to TRBD1. The sample consisted of CD8+ T cells sorted from blood, taken at week 4, from a patient treated with tofacitinib. The CDR3 sequence is CAWSDNRDRIYEQYF. CDR3 nucleotide sequence: TGTGCCTGGAGCGATAACCGGGACAGGATCTACGAGCAGTACTTC.